The T cell receptor (beta chain) under discussion was sequenced for a study of T cell clonotyping in hematopoietic cell transplantation. Recipients were bled about 28 days pretransplant and at posttransplant days 30, 100, 180. V lost 6 bases and J lost 2, with 13 bases in between. CDR3 length: 15 residues. Looked up from germline, CDR1 is MRHNA and CDR2 is SNTAGT. Produced via immunoSEQ multiplex PCR; TCRdb's table is partial and in-frame only. The sample holds 14,000 or so clones, 95% to 98% seen once. This TCR was sampled from a female patient aged 50-60 years who had an allogeneic stem cell transplant from an unrelated donor, so T cells may come from the graft donor. Some clones in this sample may be carry-over from other donors' samples. V usage is TRBV6-4 and J usage is TRBJ1-4; tentative D call: TRBD1 (6 bases). The sequencing used peripheral blood mononuclear cells, collected 30 days after allogeneic stem cell transplant. CDR3: CASSRGIGTNEKLFF. The CDR3 DNA follows: TGTGCCAGCAGCAGGGGAATAGGGACTAATGAAAAACTGTTTTTT.